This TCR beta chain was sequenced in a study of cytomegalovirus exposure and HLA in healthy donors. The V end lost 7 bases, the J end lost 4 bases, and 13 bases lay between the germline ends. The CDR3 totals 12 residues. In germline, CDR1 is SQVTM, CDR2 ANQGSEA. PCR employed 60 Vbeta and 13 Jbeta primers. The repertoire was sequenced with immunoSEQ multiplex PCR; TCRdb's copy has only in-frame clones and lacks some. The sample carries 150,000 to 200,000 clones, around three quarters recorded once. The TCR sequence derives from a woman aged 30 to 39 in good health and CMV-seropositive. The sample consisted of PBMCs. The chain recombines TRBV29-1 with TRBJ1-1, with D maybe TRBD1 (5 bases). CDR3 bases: TGCAGCGCAGGGTATCAGGGCACTGAAGCTTTCTTT. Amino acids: CSAGYQGTEAFF. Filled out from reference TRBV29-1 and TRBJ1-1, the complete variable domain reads SAVISQKPSRDICQRGTSLTIQCQVDSQVTMMFWYRQQPGQSLTLIATANQGSEATYESGFVIDKFPISRPNLTFSTLTVSNMSPEDSSIYLCSAGYQGTEAFFGQGTRLTVV.